Here is one TCR beta chain with its context. The sample belongs to a study of patients and donors after allogeneic stem cell transplantation. The CDR3 length is 13 residues. Trimming cost V 11 bases and J 6 bases; bases outside gene matches: 7. Germline CDR1 ENHRY, CDR2 SYGVKD. From the RT-PCR reads, TCRdb called clonotypes with MiXCR, one entry per CDR3 protein. Of about 410,000 distinct CDR3 sequences listed, 16% were seen once; the top ten hold around 7.2%. The specimen sequenced was blood, either unsorted or a sorted T cell fraction (not recorded which). The chain has TRBV10-3 and TRBJ2-1, with 10 bases fitting TRBD2. The clonotype originates from a human donor who was either an allogeneic HSCT recipient or a stem cell or donor lymphocyte infusion donor (not recorded which). It is not recorded whose cells these are; they may come from a transplant donor. In DNA form, the CDR3 reads TGTGCCGCTAGTCTAGCGGGGGCCAATGAGCAGTTCTTC. Translated: CAASLAGANEQFF.